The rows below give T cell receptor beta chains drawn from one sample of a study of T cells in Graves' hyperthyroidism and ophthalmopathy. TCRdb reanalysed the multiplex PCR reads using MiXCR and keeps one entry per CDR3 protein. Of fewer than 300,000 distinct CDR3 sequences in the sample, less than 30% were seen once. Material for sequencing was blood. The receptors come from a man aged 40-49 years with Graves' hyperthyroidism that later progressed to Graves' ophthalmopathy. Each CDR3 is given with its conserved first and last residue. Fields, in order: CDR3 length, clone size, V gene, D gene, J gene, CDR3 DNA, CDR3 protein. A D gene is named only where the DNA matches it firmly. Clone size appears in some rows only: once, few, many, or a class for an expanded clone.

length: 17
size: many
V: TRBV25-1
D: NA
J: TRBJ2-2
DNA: TGTGCCAGCAGTGACTACCGGGAACAGGGGAACACCGGGGAGCTGTTTTTT
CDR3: CASSDYREQGNTGELFF

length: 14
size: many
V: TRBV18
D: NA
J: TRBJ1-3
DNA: TGTGCCAGCTCAGGGACTGTCTCTGGAAACACCATATATTTT
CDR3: CASSGTVSGNTIYF

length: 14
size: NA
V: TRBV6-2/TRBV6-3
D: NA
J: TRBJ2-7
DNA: TGTGCCGGATCTAGAGGCCTAGCGTCCCACGAGCAGTACTTC
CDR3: CAGSRGLASHEQYF

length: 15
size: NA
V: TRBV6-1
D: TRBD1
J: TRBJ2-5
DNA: TGTGCCAGCAGTCGCTGGGGTACAGGGGAGGAGACCCAGTACTTC
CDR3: CASSRWGTGEETQYF

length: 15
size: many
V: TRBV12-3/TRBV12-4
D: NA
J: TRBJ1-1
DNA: TGTGCCAGCAGTAGGTCAGGGAATTTTAACACTGAAGCTTTCTTT
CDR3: CASSRSGNFNTEAFF

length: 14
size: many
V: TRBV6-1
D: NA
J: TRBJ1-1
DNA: TGTGCCAGCAGTCCAACCCTTGGGAGCACTGAAGCTTTCTTT
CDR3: CASSPTLGSTEAFF

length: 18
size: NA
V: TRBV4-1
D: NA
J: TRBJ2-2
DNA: TGCGCCAGCAGTCAGGCCGGATTGGATAGCGGCCTCACCGGGGAGCTGTTTTTT
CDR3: CASSQAGLDSGLTGELFF

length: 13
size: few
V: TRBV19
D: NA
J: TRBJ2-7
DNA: TGTGCCAGTAGCATCCGGACGGACTACGAGCAGTACTTC
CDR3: CASSIRTDYEQYF

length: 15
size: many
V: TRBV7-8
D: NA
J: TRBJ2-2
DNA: TGTGCCAGCAGCTTAGCGAGGGTAGACACCGGGGAGCTGTTTTTT
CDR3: CASSLARVDTGELFF

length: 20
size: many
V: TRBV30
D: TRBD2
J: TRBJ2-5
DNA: TGTGCCTGGAGTGTAACCCTTGGACTAGCGGGAATGTTAGGCCAAGAGACCCAGTACTTC
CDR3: CAWSVTLGLAGMLGQETQYF

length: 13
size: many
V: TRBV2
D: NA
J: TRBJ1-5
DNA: TGTGCCAGCATGGGGCAGAACAATCAGCCCCAGCATTTT
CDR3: CASMGQNNQPQHF

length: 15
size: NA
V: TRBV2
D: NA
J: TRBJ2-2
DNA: TGTGCCAGCAGTTTCTCTAGCGTGAACACCGGGGAGCTGTTTTTT
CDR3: CASSFSSVNTGELFF

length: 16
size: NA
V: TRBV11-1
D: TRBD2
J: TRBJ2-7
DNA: TGTGCCAGCAGCGGGATGACTAGCGGGAGGGCGTACGAGCAGTACTTC
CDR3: CASSGMTSGRAYEQYF

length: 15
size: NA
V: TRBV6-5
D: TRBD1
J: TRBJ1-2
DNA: TGTGCCAGCAGTTTGGGACAGACACCTAACTATGGCTACACCTTC
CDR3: CASSLGQTPNYGYTF

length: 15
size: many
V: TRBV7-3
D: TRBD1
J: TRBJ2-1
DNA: TGTGCCAGCAGCACATCTCGGGACAGAGACAATGAGCAGTTCTTC
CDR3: CASSTSRDRDNEQFF

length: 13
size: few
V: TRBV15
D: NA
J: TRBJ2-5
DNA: TGTGCCACCAGCAGAGGCAGGGCAGAGACCCAGTACTTC
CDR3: CATSRGRAETQYF

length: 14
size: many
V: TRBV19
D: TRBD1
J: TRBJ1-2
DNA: TGTGCCAGTAACCTCGGACAGGGTGTAGGTGGCTACACCTTC
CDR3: CASNLGQGVGGYTF

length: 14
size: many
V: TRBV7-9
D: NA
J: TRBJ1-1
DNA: TGTGCCAGCAGCCGACACGTGGATCTCCCTGAAGCTTTCTTT
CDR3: CASSRHVDLPEAFF

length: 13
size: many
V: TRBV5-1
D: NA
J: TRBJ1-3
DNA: TGCGCCAGCAGACGAAGCTCTGGAAACACCATATATTTT
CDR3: CASRRSSGNTIYF

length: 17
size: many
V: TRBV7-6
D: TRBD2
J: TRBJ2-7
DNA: TGTGCCAGCAGCTTAGCTTCCCCTAGCGGGAGGTTCAACGAGCAGTACTTC
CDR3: CASSLASPSGRFNEQYF

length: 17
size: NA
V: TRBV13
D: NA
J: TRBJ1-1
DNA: TGTGCCAGCAGCTTAGAAGGTACAGGGATGGTGAACACTGAAGCTTTCTTT
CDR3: CASSLEGTGMVNTEAFF